Ten or more counts support the clone carrying this T cell receptor (beta chain). Its specificity is not known. This sample stems from a study of regulatory T cells in long-lasting Graves disease. Study results and limitations: Persistent disease favored TRBV28, TRBJ1-2 and TRBJ2-5.

This CDR3 comprises 15 residues. Germline CDR1 MDHEN, CDR2 SYDVKM. V was clipped by 6 bases and J by 0 bases; unmatched bases: 7. Time point defined: persistent/refractory GD, antithyroid drugs over 5 years with positive TRAb. Scientists built the TCR library using RNA that was extracted from PBMCs. Investigators prepared the TCR beta libraries by applying iRepertoire HTBI primers and Arm-PCR of CDR3 regions. TCRdb redid the calling of the multiplex PCR reads with MiXCR, one entry per CDR3 protein. The data contain roughly 470,000 distinct CDR3 sequences, less than 25% of them singletons. Sequences were derived from peripheral blood mononuclear cells (PBMCs), sampled when the disease was refractory, from a patient treated with antithyroid drugs. This sequence was found in a female donor with Graves disease. V is TRBV28 and J is TRBJ1-1, with 7 bases identical to TRBD1. CDR3 DNA: TGTGCCAGCAGCGACAGGGTTAGTCTGAACACTGAAGCTTTCTTT. It translates to CASSDRVSLNTEAFF.